This TCR beta chain was captured by sequencing in a study of T-cell memory formation after mild COVID-19. The CDR3 is made up of 17 amino acids. V was shortened by 7 bases and J by 0 bases, with 21 bases between the two germline ends. In TCRdb, the 5' RACE reads were re-called with MiXCR into one record per CDR3 protein. The sample yields about 140,000 distinct CDR3 sequences, roughly 24% seen once. The chain couples TRBV12-3 or TRBV12-4 to TRBJ2-5; D perhaps matches TRBD2 (6 bases). This TCR came from an adult woman who had mild COVID-19 (a few samples of this study predate the infection). Cell type and time point are not known. Sequenced material: PBMCs or a T cell subset sorted from them (not recorded which). The CDR3 loop is CASKGGGTAANQETQYF. For the CDR3, the DNA is TGTGCCAGCAAGGGAGGTGGAACCGCCGCTAACCAAGAGACCCAGTACTTC.